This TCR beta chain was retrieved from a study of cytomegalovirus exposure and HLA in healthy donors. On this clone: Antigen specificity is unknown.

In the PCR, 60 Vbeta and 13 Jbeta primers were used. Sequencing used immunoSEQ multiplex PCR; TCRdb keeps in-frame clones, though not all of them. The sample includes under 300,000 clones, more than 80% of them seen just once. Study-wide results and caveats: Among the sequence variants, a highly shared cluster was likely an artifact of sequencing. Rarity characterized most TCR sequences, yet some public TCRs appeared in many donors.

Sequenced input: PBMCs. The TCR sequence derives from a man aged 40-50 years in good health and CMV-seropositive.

The CDR3 DNA follows: TGTGCCAGCAGCCCGGACACCATGAACACTGAAGCTTTCTTT. Encoded protein: CASSPDTMNTEAFF. The chain has TRBV7-9 and TRBJ1-1; possibly TRBD1 for D (5 bases). This CDR3 spans 14 amino acids. The germline V gene encodes CDR1 SEHNR and CDR2 FQNEAQ (reference sequence). V dropped 5 bases and J dropped 0 bases, with 10 bases sitting between them.